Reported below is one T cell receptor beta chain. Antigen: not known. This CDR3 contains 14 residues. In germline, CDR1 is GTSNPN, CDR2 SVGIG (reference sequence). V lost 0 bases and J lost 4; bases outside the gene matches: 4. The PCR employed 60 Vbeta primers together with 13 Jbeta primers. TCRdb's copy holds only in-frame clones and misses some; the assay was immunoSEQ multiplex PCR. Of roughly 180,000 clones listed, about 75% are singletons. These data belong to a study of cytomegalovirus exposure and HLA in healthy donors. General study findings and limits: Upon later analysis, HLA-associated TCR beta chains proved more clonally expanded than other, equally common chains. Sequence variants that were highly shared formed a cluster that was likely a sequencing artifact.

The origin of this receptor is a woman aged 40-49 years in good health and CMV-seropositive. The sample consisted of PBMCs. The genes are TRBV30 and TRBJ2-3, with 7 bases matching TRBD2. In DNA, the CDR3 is TGTGCCTGGAGTGTACCAGGGAGGGCAGATACGCAGTATTTT. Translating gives CAWSVPGRADTQYF.